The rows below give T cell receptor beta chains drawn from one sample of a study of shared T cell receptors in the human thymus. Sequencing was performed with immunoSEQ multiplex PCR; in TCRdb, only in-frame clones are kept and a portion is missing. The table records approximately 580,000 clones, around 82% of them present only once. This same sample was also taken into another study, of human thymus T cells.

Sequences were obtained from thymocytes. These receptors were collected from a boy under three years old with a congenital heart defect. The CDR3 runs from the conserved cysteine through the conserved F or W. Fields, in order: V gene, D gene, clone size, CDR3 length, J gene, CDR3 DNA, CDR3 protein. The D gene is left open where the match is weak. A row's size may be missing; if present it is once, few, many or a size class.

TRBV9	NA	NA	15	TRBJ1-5	TGTGCCAGCAGCGTAGGCACAGGTCTCAATCAGCCCCAGCATTTT	CASSVGTGLNQPQHF
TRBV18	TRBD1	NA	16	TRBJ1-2	TGTGCCAGCTCACCACCCCGGGACAGGGGGTTTCGTGGCTACACCTTC	CASSPPRDRGFRGYTF
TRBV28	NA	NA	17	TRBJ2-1	TGTGCCAGCAGTTCGACAGGTCCTTACCGGATTAACAATGAGCAGTTCTTC	CASSSTGPYRINNEQFF
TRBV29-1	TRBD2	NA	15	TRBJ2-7	TGCAGCGTTGGGGGGGGAGGCGGGTCTTCCTACGAGCAGTACTTC	CSVGGGGGSSYEQYF
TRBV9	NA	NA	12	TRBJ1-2	TGTGCCAGCGTGGGGGGGCCCTATGGCTACACCTTC	CASVGGPYGYTF
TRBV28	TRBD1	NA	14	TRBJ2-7	TGTGCCAGCAGTGTAAATGCCAGGGGGTACGAGCAGTACTTC	CASSVNARGYEQYF
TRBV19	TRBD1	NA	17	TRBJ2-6	TGTGCCAGTAGTATTACGGGACAGGGGGCTGGGGCCAACGTCCTGACTTTC	CASSITGQGAGANVLTF
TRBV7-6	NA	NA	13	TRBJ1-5	TGTGCCAGCAGCCCCACAGAGACCCAGCCCCAGCATTTT	CASSPTETQPQHF
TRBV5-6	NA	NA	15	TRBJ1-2	TGTGCCAGCAGGCCTAACAGGGACATTAACTATGGCTACACCTTC	CASRPNRDINYGYTF
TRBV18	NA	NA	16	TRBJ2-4	TGTGCCAGCTCGACCAAGGACAGTCTAGCCAAAAACATTCAGTACTTC	CASSTKDSLAKNIQYF
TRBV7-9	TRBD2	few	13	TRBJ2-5	TGTGCCAGCAGCTTACTAGCGGAAGAGACCCAGTACTTC	CASSLLAEETQYF
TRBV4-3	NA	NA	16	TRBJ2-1	TGCGCCAGCAGCCAAGATAGGAGGAGGGACTACAATGAGCAGTTCTTC	CASSQDRRRDYNEQFF
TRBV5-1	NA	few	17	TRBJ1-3	TGCGCCAGCAGCTTAAAAGACACGAGCCTCCAGGCCAACACCATATATTTT	CASSLKDTSLQANTIYF
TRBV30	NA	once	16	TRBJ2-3	TGTGCCTGGAGTGTCCGGGATTACCGGTTGTCAGATACGCAGTATTTT	CAWSVRDYRLSDTQYF
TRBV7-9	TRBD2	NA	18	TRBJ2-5	TGTGCCAGCAGCTTAATTGGGAGGGAGCCACCCCTGATAAAGACCCAGTACTTC	CASSLIGREPPLIKTQYF
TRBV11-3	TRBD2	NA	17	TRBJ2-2	TGTGCCAGCAGCTTAGGGACTAGCGGGCCGAACACCGGGGAGCTGTTTTTT	CASSLGTSGPNTGELFF
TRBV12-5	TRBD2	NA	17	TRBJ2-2	TGTGCTAGTGGTTTGTACGGGCTAGCGGGATGGAGCGGGGAGCTGTTTTTT	CASGLYGLAGWSGELFF
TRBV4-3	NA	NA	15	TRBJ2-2	TGCGCCAGCAGCCAAGCCCTGGGGGGGCCCGGGGAGCTGTTTTTT	CASSQALGGPGELFF
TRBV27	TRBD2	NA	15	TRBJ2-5	TGTGCCAGCAGTCTGACTAGCCCAGGACTCGAGACCCAGTACTTC	CASSLTSPGLETQYF
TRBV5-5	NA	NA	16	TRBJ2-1	TGTGCCAGCAGCTTGTCTGCTGGGAGCTCCTACAATGAGCAGTTCTTC	CASSLSAGSSYNEQFF
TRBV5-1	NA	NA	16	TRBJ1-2	TGCGCCAGCAGCTCCCTCGACGGCCACCAACTATATGGCTACACCTTC	CASSSLDGHQLYGYTF
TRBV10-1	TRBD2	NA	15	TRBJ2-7	TGCGCCAGCAGTGTTAGCCCCGGGAGGATATACGAGCAGTACTTC	CASSVSPGRIYEQYF
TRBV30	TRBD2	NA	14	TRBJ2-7	TGTGCCTGGAGTGTACTAGCGGGAGGATACGAGCAGTACTTC	CAWSVLAGGYEQYF
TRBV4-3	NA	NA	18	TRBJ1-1	TGCGCCAGCAGCCAAGTAACTCTTAGGACAGCGATGAACACTGAAGCTTTCTTT	CASSQVTLRTAMNTEAFF
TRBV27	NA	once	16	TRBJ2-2	TGTGCCAGCAGTTGGGGACTCGCGCATGGTACCGGGGAGCTGTTTTTT	CASSWGLAHGTGELFF